The rows below give T cell receptor beta chains drawn from one sample of a study of CXCR3-negative and CXCR3-positive naive CD8 T cells. After re-calling the 5' RACE reads, TCRdb lists one entry per CDR3 protein, DNA absent. This sample carries 150,000 or so distinct CDR3 sequences, with around 0.27% going to the ten biggest clones. Sequencing used naive CXCR3- CD8+ T cells from blood. The receptors come from a human donor in good health. Some clones in this sample may be carry-over from other donors' samples. The CDR3 runs from the conserved cysteine through the conserved F or W. Each record gives: V gene, J gene, CDR3 protein.

TRBV23-1	TRBJ2-7	CASSHRVRTGDPRQYF
TRBV6-5	TRBJ2-1	CASSYSTRNEQFF
TRBV6-5	TRBJ1-3	CASSYGDGTIGNTIYF
TRBV29-1	TRBJ1-1	CSAGTVNTEAFF
TRBV29-1	TRBJ2-3	CSVPPGGASYTDTQYF
TRBV10-3	TRBJ2-7	CAISEADSPYEQYF
TRBV29-1	TRBJ1-1	CSVEGRGSEAFF
TRBV4-2	TRBJ2-7	CASSQNDASSYEQYF
TRBV7-6	TRBJ1-3	CASRARQGSEADTIYF
TRBV29-1	TRBJ1-2	CSVEDREDYGYTF
TRBV29-1	TRBJ2-1	CSVESPERNSYNEQFF
TRBV7-9	TRBJ2-2	CAPGASGGIETGELFF
TRBV7-2	TRBJ1-2	CASSLGGSYGYTF
TRBV5-5	TRBJ2-7	CASIGRGDFDEQYF
TRBV12-3/TRBV12-4	TRBJ2-1	CASSLPISNEQFF
TRBV15	TRBJ2-3	CATSSWEADTQYF
TRBV6-2/TRBV6-3	TRBJ1-5	CASSYTGGESRTQPQHF
TRBV28	TRBJ2-7	CASSADRMSSYEQYF
TRBV10-1	TRBJ2-7	CASRGLAEETYYEQYF
TRBV6-6	TRBJ2-3	CASKWPGPTDTQYF
TRBV29-1	TRBJ1-3	CSVGIGGNTIYF
TRBV29-1	TRBJ2-3	CSVVLSGADTQYF
TRBV4-3	TRBJ2-7	CASSQVARDYEQYF
TRBV29-1	TRBJ2-1	CSNLQGNEQFF